Presented here are 25 T cell receptor beta chains from one specimen sequenced in a study of CD8 T cells in ankylosing spondylitis. Whole-study results and caveats: Blood from ankylosing spondylitis patients appeared to carry a characteristic roughly eight-variant TCR beta motif.

These receptors have no known antigen. One entry per CDR3 protein results from TCRdb running MiXCR on the 5' RACE reads. The sample lists roughly 400,000 distinct CDR3 sequences, 20% to 25% occurring once. Sequencing input: blood, either unsorted or a sorted T cell fraction (not recorded which). These receptors were taken from a male donor with ankylosing spondylitis.

The gene calls are TRBV15 and TRBJ1-5, with D possibly being TRBD1 (5 bases). Germline values: CDR1 LNHNV, CDR2 YYDKDF (reference sequence). The V gene lost 0 bases and the J gene lost 0 bases, with 12 bases spanning the gap. The CDR3 totals 17 residues. The CDR3 DNA reads TGTGCCACCAGCAGAGATCGGGGCCGGTATAGCAATCAGCCCCAGCATTTT. Translation: CATSRDRGRYSNQPQHF.

This rearrangement joins TRBV4-1 to TRBJ1-2, with 7 bases lining up with TRBD1. Trimming cost V 4 bases and J 3 bases; bases outside gene matches: 8. From germline, CDR1 is MGHRA and CDR2 YSYEKL. The CDR3 sequence is 15 residues long. CDR3 DNA: TGCGCCAGCAGCCGAGGGGGCCAGATAGACTATGGCTACACCTTC. As protein: CASSRGGQIDYGYTF.

This clonotype came up a few times. A much larger clone sits a single nucleotide away, making a read error possible. The genes are TRBV9 and TRBJ2-5; 9 bases align to TRBD1. This CDR3 spans 14 amino acids. After removal of 0 bases from V and 3 bases from J, the junction contained 0 bases not matched to a gene. Germline assignment: CDR1 SGDLS and CDR2 YYNGEE. The CDR3 nucleotides are TGTGCCAGCAGCGTAGGACAGGGGGAAGAGACCCAGTACTTC. Encoded protein: CASSVGQGEETQYF.

This clonotype appeared a few times. The chain joins TRBV28 to TRBJ2-7; 7 positions agree with TRBD1. J gave up 3 bases and V 0 bases, and 2 bases lay outside the gene matches. The CDR3 length is 14 residues. The germline V gene encodes CDR1 MDHEN and CDR2 SYDVKM. The CDR3 DNA reads as TGTGCCAGCAGTTTATGGGGGGACAGCTACGAGCAGTACTTC. Residues: CASSLWGDSYEQYF.

The gene calls are TRBV20-1 and TRBJ1-5; 9 nucleotides match TRBD1. CDR1 DFQATT and CDR2 SNEGSKA come from the germline V gene (reference sequence). CDR3 size: 16 residues. The V gene end was trimmed by 5 bases and the J gene end by 3 bases; junction bases not matched to a gene: 11. The CDR3 nucleotides are TGCAGTGCTCAACCGGGACAGGGAATTAACAATCAGCCCCAGCATTTT. Protein product: CSAQPGQGINNQPQHF.

This clonotype was observed a few times. The CDR3 DNA reads as TGCAGTGCTAGGCGGACTAGCGGGAGATACGAGCAGTACTTC. Amino acid sequence: CSARRTSGRYEQYF. V usage is TRBV20-1 and J usage is TRBJ2-7; 13 bases align to TRBD2. The CDR3 has 14 amino acids. Germline values: CDR1 DFQATT, CDR2 SNEGSKA (reference sequence). V shed 3 bases, J shed 4 bases, and the junction held 3 bases outside the gene matches.

This chain uses TRBV7-9 with TRBJ2-7; TRBD2 matches 12 bases. Germline V gives CDR1 SEHNR, CDR2 FQNEAQ (reference sequence). The ends lost 4 bases at V and 1 base at J; junction bases unmatched: 5. This CDR3 is built from 16 residues. As DNA, the CDR3 is TGTGCCAGCAGCTCCGGGACTAGCGGGCGTTCCTACGAGCAGTACTTC. Protein product: CASSSGTSGRSYEQYF.

This sequence joins TRBV2 and TRBJ2-1, with TRBD2 as a possible D gene (5 bases). CDR3 length: 15 amino acids. Germline CDR1 reads SNHLY; CDR2 reads FYNNEI. V gave up 7 bases and J gave up 2 bases, with 15 bases separating them. CDR3 bases: TGTGCCAGCAAGAAGAGGGTTAGCCCCTACAATGAGCAGTTCTTC. Its protein product is CASKKRVSPYNEQFF. The full variable domain, rest sourced from reference TRBV2 and TRBJ2-1, is EPEVTQTPSHQVTQMGQEVILRCVPISNHLYFYWYRQILGQKVEFLVSFYNNEISEKSEIFDDQFSVERPDGSNFTLKIRSTKLEDSAMYFCASKKRVSPYNEQFFGPGTRLTVL.

The CDR3 DNA is TGCGCCAGCAGCTTGGATCCGGGCCCAGAATACGAGCAGTACTTC. Translating it yields CASSLDPGPEYEQYF. V is TRBV5-1 and J is TRBJ2-7; D is unclear. V lost 0 bases and J 4 bases, leaving 14 bases between the germline ends. CDR1 SGHRS and CDR2 YFSETQ come from the germline V gene. The CDR3 covers 15 residues.

V is TRBV20-1 and J is TRBJ2-3; 11 bases are a match to TRBD2. Germline V gene data show CDR1 as DFQATT and CDR2 as SNEGSKA (reference sequence). This CDR3 has 15 residues. V gave up 6 bases and J gave up 1 base; unmatched junction bases: 6. CDR3 sequence reads: CSACKTSGGTDTQYF. The CDR3 DNA sequence: TGCAGTGCCTGCAAGACTAGCGGGGGCACAGATACGCAGTATTTT.

This clonotype was counted between two and nine times. The CDR3 loop is CSARDWTRSMGIQFF. In DNA form, the CDR3 reads TGCAGTGCTAGAGATTGGACTAGAAGTATGGGTATTCAGTTCTTC. V is TRBV20-1 and J is TRBJ2-1; TRBD2 agrees at 7 bases. The germline V gene encodes CDR1 DFQATT and CDR2 SNEGSKA (reference sequence). CDR3 length: 15 residues. V was clipped by 0 bases and J by 13 bases; unmatched bases: 15.

The rearrangement joins TRBV19 to TRBJ2-7; 11 bases line up with TRBD2. There are 15 residues in the CDR3. V lost 7 bases to trimming and J lost 5 bases; unmatched junction nucleotides: 10. Per germline, CDR1 LNHDA and CDR2 SQIVND (reference sequence). CDR3 sequence reads: CASKAELAGVHEQYF. CDR3 coding DNA: TGTGCCAGTAAGGCGGAACTAGCGGGAGTCCACGAGCAGTACTTC.

The rearrangement links TRBV6-1 to TRBJ2-7; D perhaps matches TRBD1 (6 bases). There are 15 residues in the CDR3. Germline lookup yields CDR1 MNHNS and CDR2 SASEGT. Trimming cost V 6 bases and J 2 bases, with 17 bases left between them. The CDR3 coding sequence is TGTGCCAGCAGCGACAGCCGCAGGGGCACCTACGAGCAGTACTTC. Its translation: CASSDSRRGTYEQYF.

This clonotype was recorded a few times. The chain links TRBV4-3 to TRBJ2-7; 7 bases are a match to TRBD2. The CDR3 has 15 amino acids. After removal of 1 base from V and 2 bases from J, the junction contained 5 bases not matched to a gene. The germline CDR1 and CDR2 sequences are LGHNA and YSLEER. Here the CDR3 DNA reads TGCGCCAGCAGCCAAGCTGCGGGAGCACCCTACGAGCAGTACTTC. It encodes CASSQAAGAPYEQYF.

This rearrangement joins TRBV7-2 to TRBJ2-1; D not resolved. Deletions cut 0 bases from V and 9 bases from J, with 6 bases between. The CDR3 runs 12 residues. Looked up from germline, CDR1 is SGHTA and CDR2 is FQGNSA. The CDR3 loop reads CASSLAPAEQFF. The DNA for the CDR3 is TGTGCCAGCAGCTTAGCGCCCGCTGAGCAGTTCTTC.

The V call is TRBV3-1, the J call TRBJ2-1; D is unresolved. The germline V gene encodes CDR1 LGHDT and CDR2 YNNKEL (reference sequence). This CDR3 comprises 16 residues. With 0 bases removed from V and 0 bases from J, the gap between germline ends came to 9 bases. In nucleotides, the CDR3 is TGTGCCAGCAGCCAAGATCCCCCGAGCTCCTACAATGAGCAGTTCTTC. It codes for CASSQDPPSSYNEQFF.

The chain links TRBV20-1 to TRBJ2-7, with 8 bases matching TRBD2. The germline V gene encodes CDR1 DFQATT and CDR2 SNEGSKA (reference sequence). The trim removed 2 bases at V and 2 bases at J, leaving 8 bases unmatched. This CDR3 is built from 15 residues. CDR3 DNA: TGCAGTGCTAGACGGTCCGGGAGGGCCCCCTACGAGCAGTACTTC. This sequence encodes CSARRSGRAPYEQYF.

This chain uses TRBV15 with TRBJ2-7; tentative D call: TRBD2 (5 bases). CDR1 LNHNV and CDR2 YYDKDF come from the germline V gene (reference sequence). The CDR3 extends over 17 amino acids. V was trimmed by 3 bases and J by 2 bases, leaving 20 bases between them. The DNA for the CDR3 is TGTGCCACCAGCAGTCCCCCGAGGAGAGGGTTGACCTACGAGCAGTACTTC. Its protein is CATSSPPRRGLTYEQYF. Full variable domain (missing parts from reference TRBV15 and TRBJ2-7): DAMVIQNPRYQVTQFGKPVTLSCSQTLNHNVMYWYQQKSSQAPKLLFHYYDKDFNNEADTPDNFQSRRPNTSFCFLDIRSPGLGDTAMYLCATSSPPRRGLTYEQYFGPGTRLTVT.

The table lists this clonotype with a few counts. The genes are TRBV6-5 and TRBJ1-2; D is uncertain. This CDR3 is built from 17 residues. Germline CDR1 is MNHEY and CDR2 is SVGAGI. V lost 4 bases to trimming and J lost 5 bases, with 23 bases between them. The CDR3 nucleotides read TGTGCCAGCAGTTGGAATGGGGTGTCAGACGAATCGTATGGCTACACCTTC. Encoded protein: CASSWNGVSDESYGYTF.

The CDR3 DNA follows: TGTGCCAGCAGTACACCGGGACCCTCGGGCACCGGGGAGCTGTTTTTT. Amino acid sequence: CASSTPGPSGTGELFF. This rearrangement joins TRBV28 to TRBJ2-2; the D gene could be TRBD1 or TRBD2 (5 bases each). V was trimmed by 5 bases and J by 4 bases, leaving 17 bases between them. Germline CDR1 is MDHEN and CDR2 is SYDVKM. This CDR3 has 16 amino acids.

This chain connects TRBV11-2 to TRBJ2-1, with TRBD2 matching 8 bases. V was pared by 0 bases and J by 14 bases, with 12 bases of the junction left unmatched. This CDR3 is built from 15 residues. Germline V gene sequence: CDR1 SGHAT, CDR2 FQNNGV. CDR3 in amino acids: CASSLDSTPGLGEFF. CDR3 in DNA: TGTGCCAGCAGCTTAGATTCTACACCGGGACTAGGAGAGTTCTTC.

This chain joins TRBV5-1 and TRBJ1-4; 7 positions agree with TRBD1. V shed 0 bases and J 7 bases; nucleotides not matched to a gene: 9. CDR1 and CDR2 from the germline V gene are SGHRS and YFSETQ. The CDR3 is 16 residues long. The CDR3 nucleotides are TGCGCCAGCAGCTTGGCCCCGGGACAGATTCTTGAAAAACTGTTTTTT. Translation gives CASSLAPGQILEKLFF.

V gene TRBV19 combines with J gene TRBJ1-5; 9 bases are a match to TRBD1. This CDR3 spans 13 amino acids. Germline V gene data show CDR1 as LNHDA and CDR2 as SQIVND (reference sequence). With 11 bases clipped from V and 6 bases from J, the junction kept 8 bases outside the gene matches. CDR3 residues: CASSGTGFQPQHF. The CDR3 DNA reads TGTGCCTCCTCGGGGACAGGGTTTCAGCCCCAGCATTTT.

The chain combines TRBV29-1 with TRBJ1-1; 10 positions agree with TRBD1. The CDR3 length is 15 residues. The germline gives CDR1 SQVTM, CDR2 ANQGSEA. Trimming at V came to 6 bases and at J to 2 bases, leaving 9 bases not matched to a gene. CDR3 coding DNA: TGCAGCGTGGTCCGGGACAGGGGTTTTAACACTGAAGCTTTCTTT. Amino acid sequence: CSVVRDRGFNTEAFF.

This clonotype was picked up a small number of times. The J gene is TRBJ1-1, the V gene TRBV12-3 or TRBV12-4; 8 nucleotides agree with TRBD1. The CDR3 contains 15 residues. The junction had 6 bases not matched to a gene; V was cut back by 5 bases and J by 1 base. The CDR3 coding sequence is TGTGCCAGCAGTCCAAATACAGGGGGGAACACTGAAGCTTTCTTT. This translates into CASSPNTGGNTEAFF.